Listed below are T cell receptor beta chains from one sample, sequenced in a study of shared clonotypes between healthy human individuals. Assay used: immunoSEQ multiplex PCR; TCRdb lists only in-frame clones, some missing. The sample holds roughly 2.5 million clones, around 90% seen once. Sequencing was carried out using naive CD4+ T cells sorted from blood. These receptors came from a man between 18 and 35 years old in good health. Each CDR3 is given with its conserved first and last residue.

v_gene	len	j_gene	CDR3aa
TRBV13	17	TRBJ2-3	CASSLGRSGGNTDTQYF
TRBV19	15	TRBJ2-2	CASSIELANTGELFF
TRBV11-2	15	TRBJ1-2	CASSFSGTANYGYTF
TRBV10-3	14	TRBJ1-1	CASGGLGARTEAFF
TRBV28	14	TRBJ2-3	CASRERPSTDTQYF
TRBV6-5	14	TRBJ1-2	CASSYKSQAYGYTF
TRBV5-1	15	TRBJ2-7	CASSSGWGSAYEQYF
TRBV5-1	16	TRBJ2-7	CASSSTGLQGYYEQYF
TRBV9	15	TRBJ2-7	CASSVRDLPSYEQYF
TRBV6-1	15	TRBJ2-3	CASRAGTRDTDTQYF
TRBV7-8	19	TRBJ2-1	CASSLRWGQGARSYNEQFF
TRBV13	11	TRBJ2-3	CASKYTDTQYF
TRBV10-3	12	TRBJ2-1	CAISGGRLEQFF
TRBV7-7	13	TRBJ1-5	CASSLDRNQPQHF
TRBV5-8	16	TRBJ1-5	CASSLDPGYSNQPQHF
TRBV7-9	17	TRBJ2-1	CASSLSSRLLQGNEQFF
TRBV7-9	13	.	CAQRGLGVNEQYF
TRBV9	16	TRBJ2-2	CASSVSSGRTTGELFF
TRBV5-3	19	TRBJ1-1	CARSFTRTGRFNRNTEAFF
TRBV11-2	18	TRBJ2-3	CASSLGSRAGSRTDTQYF
TRBV27	15	TRBJ2-2	CASSLGRVVTGELFF
TRBV7-2	14	TRBJ1-2	CASSLEGADYGYTF
TRBV5-1	15	TRBJ2-3	CASSLDSGFTDTQYF
TRBV7-9	12	TRBJ1-1	CASSFRAGEAFF
TRBV6-1	10	TRBJ1-1	CASSEYRAFF
TRBV7-3	10	TRBJ1-2	CASSLYGYTF
TRBV29-1	14	TRBJ2-5	CSVEVAGRQETQYF
TRBV15	16	TRBJ2-5	CATSRGEIFPGGTQYF
TRBV28	14	TRBJ2-2	CASMRLASTGELFF
TRBV6-5	15	TRBJ1-5	CASSLDRGSNQPQHF
TRBV2	10	TRBJ1-2	CASSSNGYTF
TRBV5-1	15	TRBJ2-3	CASSLQEPRTDTQYF
TRBV7-2	17	TRBJ1-1	CASSFSRDRGPNTEAFF
TRBV4-1	15	TRBJ1-1	CASSQGNRGRTEAFF
TRBV10-2	13	TRBJ2-1	CASSSSGRTEQFF
TRBV28	18	TRBJ2-6	CASSLKLAGVSGANVLTF
TRBV2	11	TRBJ2-7	CASVLAFEQYF
TRBV5-1	14	TRBJ2-7	CASSSAGVGHEQYF
TRBV6-5	16	TRBJ1-1	CASSWGQTLGNTEAFF
TRBV5-1	16	TRBJ2-2	CASSSGVSANTGELFF
TRBV28	13	TRBJ2-3	CASVQGLGDTQYF
TRBV5-1	15	TRBJ2-5	CASSSGLAAEASQYF
TRBV5-1	14	TRBJ2-1	CASSSLGGRNEQFF
TRBV2	13	TRBJ1-1	CASSLRGNTEAFF
TRBV27	15	TRBJ1-6	CASSLGGDFGSPLHF
TRBV9	14	TRBJ2-1	CASSATQGSDEQFF
TRBV6-1	14	TRBJ1-5	CASSSGLANQPQHF